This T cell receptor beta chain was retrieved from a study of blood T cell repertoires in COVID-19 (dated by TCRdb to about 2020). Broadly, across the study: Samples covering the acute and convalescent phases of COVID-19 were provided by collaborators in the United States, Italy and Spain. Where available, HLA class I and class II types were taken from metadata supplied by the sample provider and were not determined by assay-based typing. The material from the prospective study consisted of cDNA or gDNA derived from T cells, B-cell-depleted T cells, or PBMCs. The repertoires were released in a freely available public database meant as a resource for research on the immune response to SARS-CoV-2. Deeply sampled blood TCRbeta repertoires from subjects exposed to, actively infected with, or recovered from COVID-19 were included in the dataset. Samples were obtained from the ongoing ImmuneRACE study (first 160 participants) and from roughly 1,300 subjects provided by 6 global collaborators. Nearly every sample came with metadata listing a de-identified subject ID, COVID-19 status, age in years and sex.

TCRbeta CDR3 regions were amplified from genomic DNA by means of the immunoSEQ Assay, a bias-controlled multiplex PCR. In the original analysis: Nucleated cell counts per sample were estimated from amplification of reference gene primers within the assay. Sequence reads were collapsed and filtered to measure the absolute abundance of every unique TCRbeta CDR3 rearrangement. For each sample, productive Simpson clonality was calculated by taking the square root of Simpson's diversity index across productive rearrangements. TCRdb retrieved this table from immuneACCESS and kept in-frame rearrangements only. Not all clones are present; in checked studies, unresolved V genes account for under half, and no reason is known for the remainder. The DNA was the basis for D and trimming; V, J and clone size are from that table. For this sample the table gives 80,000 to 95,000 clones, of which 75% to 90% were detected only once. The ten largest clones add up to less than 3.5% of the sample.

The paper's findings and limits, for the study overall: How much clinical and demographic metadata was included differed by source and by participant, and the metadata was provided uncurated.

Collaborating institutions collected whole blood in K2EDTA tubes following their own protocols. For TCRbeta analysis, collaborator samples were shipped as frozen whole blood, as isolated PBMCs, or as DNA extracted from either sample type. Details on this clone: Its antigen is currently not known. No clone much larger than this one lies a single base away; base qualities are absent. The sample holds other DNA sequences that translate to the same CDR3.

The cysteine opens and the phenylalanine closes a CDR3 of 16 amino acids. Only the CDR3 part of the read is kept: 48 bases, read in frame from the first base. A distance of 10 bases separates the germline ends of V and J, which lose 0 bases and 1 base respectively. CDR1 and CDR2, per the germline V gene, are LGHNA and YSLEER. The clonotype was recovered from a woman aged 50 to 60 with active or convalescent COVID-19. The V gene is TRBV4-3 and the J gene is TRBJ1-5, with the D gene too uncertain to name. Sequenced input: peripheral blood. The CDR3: CASSQDVGGSNQPQHF. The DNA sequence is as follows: TGCGCCAGCAGCCAAGACGTTGGAGGCAGCAATCAGCCCCAGCATTTT.